The 4 T cell receptor beta chains listed next were all sequenced from one sample in a study of cytomegalovirus exposure and HLA in healthy donors. 13 Jbeta primers and 60 Vbeta primers were used for the PCR. Profiled with immunoSEQ multiplex PCR; TCRdb holds only in-frame clones, not every one. The table includes approximately 69,000 clones, about three quarters detected once. Sequenced sample: PBMCs. The receptors originated from a young man in good health and CMV-seronegative.

The chain carries TRBV28 and TRBJ2-7; the match to TRBD1 covers 8 bases. Losses at the gene ends were 7 bases for V and 5 bases for J; bases not matched to a gene: 7. Germline-derived CDR1 and CDR2 are MDHEN and SYDVKM. The CDR3 is 13 amino acids. The CDR3 here is CASMPGGRNEQYF. DNA for the CDR3: TGTGCCAGCATGCCAGGGGGCAGGAACGAGCAGTACTTC.

The CDR3 DNA follows: TGTGCCAGCGGACAGGGCACTGGAAACACCATATATTTT. Translating gives CASGQGTGNTIYF. The chain is built from TRBV6-6 and TRBJ1-3, with TRBD1 matching 8 bases. The CDR3 has 13 amino acids. Per germline, CDR1 MNHNY and CDR2 SVGAGI (reference sequence). Trimming cost V 8 bases and J 2 bases; bases outside gene matches: 2.

Details on this clone: Since the CDR3 does not end with the conserved phenylalanine or tryptophan, this likely comes from a read error. The DNA is omitted, as the CDR3 cannot be located on it reliably, and the CDR3 follows TCRdb's listing. The chain is built from TRBV9 and TRBJ1-2; the table's TRBD1 call for D was not verified on the DNA. Including both end residues, the CDR3 is 13 amino acids long. The germline gives CDR1 SGDLS, CDR2 YYNGEE. The CDR3 protein is CATSLTNITDRPN.

V gene TRBV5-1 combines with J gene TRBJ2-1; 10 positions agree with TRBD1. The CDR3 runs 15 residues. Germline trimming cut 4 bases from V and 4 bases from J; bases unmatched to any gene: 5. From germline, CDR1 is SGHRS and CDR2 YFSETQ. In nucleotides, the CDR3 is TGCGCCAGCAGCCTCAGACAGGGGGCTTACAATGAGCAGTTCTTC. It codes for CASSLRQGAYNEQFF.